Listed below are T cell receptor beta chains from one sample, sequenced in a study of post-analysis software for immune sequencing data. TCRdb independently ran MiXCR on the PCR reads; one entry per CDR3 protein. The table includes approximately 250,000 distinct CDR3 sequences, 35% to 40% detected once. The sample consisted of blood. All receptors derive from a girl aged 10 to 17 with multiple sclerosis. CDR3s include the opening cysteine and the closing phenylalanine or tryptophan. D genes are given only for firm matches. Size is omitted from some rows. Given values are once, few, many or a class for expanded clones.

TRBV9	NA	TRBD2	TRBJ2-7	CASSVDGGRIDEQYF	TGTGCCAGCAGCGTAGATGGCGGGAGAATCGATGAGCAGTACTTC
TRBV13	few	NA	TRBJ1-5	CASSLTRESNQPQHF	TGTGCCAGCAGCTTAACGAGGGAGAGCAATCAGCCCCAGCATTTT
TRBV5-5	few	NA	TRBJ1-5	CASSRDSLQPQHF	TGTGCCAGCAGCCGAGACAGTTTGCAGCCCCAGCATTTT
TRBV18	NA	NA	TRBJ2-1	CAGSISSDTYNEQFF	TGTGCCGGCTCAATCTCTAGCGACACCTACAATGAGCAGTTCTTC
TRBV5-6	NA	NA	TRBJ2-4	CASSLGHRGLLAKNIQYF	TGTGCCAGCAGCCTAGGGCATAGAGGTCTTCTAGCCAAAAACATTCAGTACTTC
TRBV29-1	many	NA	TRBJ2-5	CSVDVGAESETQYF	TGCAGCGTTGACGTGGGAGCGGAATCAGAGACCCAGTACTTC
TRBV5-5	many	TRBD1	TRBJ1-5	CASSPGTGSNQPQHF	TGTGCCAGCAGCCCCGGGACAGGGAGCAATCAGCCCCAGCATTTT
TRBV20-1	many	NA	TRBJ1-5	CSARGRVNQPQHF	TGCAGTGCTCGTGGACGGGTCAATCAGCCCCAGCATTTT
TRBV20-1	many	NA	TRBJ1-5	CSASKKPRAGSIQPQHF	TGCAGTGCCAGCAAGAAGCCAAGGGCGGGGTCGATTCAGCCCCAGCATTTT
TRBV12-3/TRBV12-4	few	NA	TRBJ2-2	CASSLSRGRVGELFF	TGTGCCAGCAGTTTGTCACGGGGCAGGGTCGGGGAGCTGTTTTTT
TRBV12-3/TRBV12-4	NA	NA	TRBJ1-2	CASSPGWGDGCGYTF	TGTGCCAGCAGTCCGGGATGGGGGGATGGCTGTGGCTACACCTTC
TRBV27	many	TRBD2	TRBJ2-3	CASRGLAGVTDTQYF	TGTGCCAGCAGGGGACTAGCGGGAGTAACAGATACGCAGTATTTT
TRBV6-4	once	NA	TRBJ2-3	CASSGMPEDTQYF	TGTGCCAGCAGTGGAATGCCCGAAGATACGCAGTATTTT
TRBV15	NA	TRBD2	TRBJ2-7	CATSRDPGGYNEQYF	TGTGCCACCAGCAGAGACCCGGGAGGCTACAATGAGCAGTACTTC
TRBV11-2	many	NA	TRBJ2-5	CASSSIAGRYQETQYF	TGTGCCAGCAGCTCTATCGCTGGGAGGTACCAAGAGACCCAGTACTTC
TRBV7-8	many	NA	TRBJ2-1	CASSRVGHEQFF	TGTGCCAGCAGCCGGGTCGGCCATGAGCAGTTCTTC
TRBV29-1	many	NA	TRBJ2-5	CSVEGRLVETQYF	TGCAGCGTTGAAGGGAGGTTGGTAGAGACCCAGTACTTC
TRBV3-1	few	NA	TRBJ1-1	CASSQESGANTEAFF	TGTGCCAGCAGCCAAGAGAGTGGAGCAAACACTGAAGCTTTCTTT
TRBV4-1	NA	TRBD1	TRBJ1-1	CASSHFGQVAEAFF	TGCGCCAGCAGCCATTTTGGACAGGTCGCTGAAGCTTTCTTT
TRBV7-3	NA	NA	TRBJ1-5	CANGLGANQPQHF	TGTGCCAACGGCTTAGGAGCCAATCAGCCCCAGCATTTT
TRBV7-2	many	NA	TRBJ2-1	CASSRGTFNEQFF	TGTGCCAGCAGCAGAGGGACTTTCAATGAGCAGTTCTTC
TRBV5-5	many	TRBD2	TRBJ2-6	CASSLGTSGIAPGANVLTF	TGTGCCAGCAGCCTCGGGACTAGCGGAATAGCACCCGGGGCCAACGTCCTGACTTTC
TRBV20-1	NA	NA	TRBJ2-7	CSTRPGGLLEQYF	TGCAGCACGCGGCCGGGGGGCCTGTTAGAGCAGTACTTC
TRBV28	NA	TRBD1	TRBJ2-5	CANSTGTVVETQYF	TGTGCCAACAGTACCGGGACAGTTGTAGAGACCCAGTACTTC
TRBV6-4	once	NA	TRBJ2-3	CASSDLLGTQYF	TGTGCCAGCAGTGACTTACTGGGTACGCAGTATTTT
TRBV5-1	NA	NA	TRBJ2-5	CASSALLGRGETQYF	TGCGCCAGCAGCGCCCTTCTAGGGCGCGGAGAGACCCAGTACTTC
TRBV3-1	NA	NA	TRBJ1-2	CASSQVQDSPYYGYTF	TGTGCCAGCAGCCAAGTTCAGGATTCCCCATACTATGGCTACACCTTC
TRBV18	many	TRBD1	TRBJ1-2	CASSPRDRDANYGYTF	TGTGCCAGCTCACCACGGGACAGGGACGCTAACTATGGCTACACCTTC
TRBV5-1	many	TRBD1	TRBJ1-5	CASSLEGIRGQPQHF	TGCGCCAGCAGCTTGGAGGGGATCAGGGGGCAGCCCCAGCATTTT
TRBV7-3	NA	NA	TRBJ2-3	CASSSSTTGVDTQYF	TGTGCCAGCAGCTCATCGACCACTGGGGTAGATACGCAGTATTTT
TRBV12-3/TRBV12-4	NA	TRBD2	TRBJ2-1	CASREYRLADHSYNEQFF	TGTGCCAGCAGGGAATATCGACTAGCGGACCACTCCTACAATGAGCAGTTCTTC
TRBV4-2	few	NA	TRBJ2-2	CASSQEGLGGLVKISIGELFF	TGTGCCAGCAGCCAAGAAGGTCTCGGCGGGCTAGTCAAAATCTCCATCGGGGAGCTGTTTTTT
TRBV4-1	many	TRBD1	TRBJ2-1	CASSQDKVTGGASYNEQFF	TGCGCCAGCAGCCAAGATAAGGTAACAGGGGGCGCCTCCTACAATGAGCAGTTCTTC
TRBV7-9	many	TRBD1	TRBJ1-2	CASRSGQGVYGYTF	TGTGCCAGCCGATCCGGACAGGGAGTCTATGGCTACACCTTC
TRBV6-6	once	TRBD2	TRBJ2-1	CVSSRGLVDAYEQFF	TGTGTCAGCAGTCGGGGACTAGTCGACGCGTATGAGCAGTTCTTC
TRBV20-1	NA	TRBD2	TRBJ2-1	CSARARREVGLNEQFF	TGCAGTGCTAGAGCTCGACGGGAGGTCGGGTTGAATGAGCAGTTCTTC
TRBV20-1	few	NA	TRBJ2-1	CSAPLLGGDNEQFF	TGCAGTGCTCCACTCCTGGGTGGGGACAATGAGCAGTTCTTC
TRBV5-1	few	NA	TRBJ1-4	CASSQAGVSNEKLFF	TGCGCCAGCAGCCAGGCAGGGGTCAGTAATGAAAAACTGTTTTTT
TRBV28	many	NA	TRBJ2-1	CASSFLSPGSRNEQFF	TGTGCCAGCAGTTTTCTTTCTCCGGGTAGCAGGAATGAGCAGTTCTTC
TRBV20-1	NA	NA	TRBJ2-7	CSAGLSGEQYF	TGCAGTGCTGGTTTATCGGGGGAGCAGTACTTC
TRBV7-3	many	NA	TRBJ1-1	CASSLQQVNTEAFF	TGTGCCAGCAGCCTACAACAGGTGAACACTGAAGCTTTCTTT
TRBV20-1	many	TRBD2	TRBJ2-3	CSAPPGTSGRSTDTQYF	TGCAGTGCTCCACCTGGCACTAGCGGGAGAAGCACAGATACGCAGTATTTT
TRBV6-5	many	NA	TRBJ2-7	CASSAPGSHEQYF	TGTGCCAGCAGTGCCCCGGGTTCCCACGAGCAGTACTTC
TRBV14	few	NA	TRBJ1-2	CASSGSGYGYTF	TGTGCCAGCAGCGGCTCGGGCTATGGCTACACCTTC
TRBV20-1	NA	TRBD1	TRBJ1-2	CSAPDRGTYGYTF	TGCAGTGCTCCGGACAGGGGCACCTATGGCTACACCTTC
TRBV7-2	many	NA	TRBJ1-1	CASSLDSSANEAFF	TGTGCCAGCAGCTTAGATTCTTCAGCGAATGAAGCTTTCTTT
TRBV29-1	NA	NA	TRBJ1-2	CSVSRPPYGYTF	TGCAGCGTGTCGAGGCCTCCCTATGGCTACACCTTC
TRBV28	NA	TRBD2	TRBJ2-1	CASSLGSGDLADEQFF	TGTGCCAGCAGTTTGGGGTCGGGGGACCTAGCGGATGAGCAGTTCTTC
TRBV20-1	NA	NA	TRBJ2-1	CSASLRARQRYNEQFF	TGCAGTGCTAGTTTGCGGGCAAGACAAAGATACAATGAGCAGTTCTTC
TRBV20-1	many	NA	TRBJ2-1	CSALTGSSYNEQFF	TGCAGTGCTTTGACTGGGAGCTCCTACAATGAGCAGTTCTTC
TRBV4-1	many	NA	TRBJ2-7	CASSQGPTGSYEQYF	TGCGCCAGCAGCCAAGGACCGACAGGTTCTTACGAGCAGTACTTC